This passage covers 22 T cell receptor beta chains from one sample sequenced in a study of blood T cell repertoires in COVID-19. The repertoire was sequenced with immunoSEQ multiplex PCR; TCRdb's copy has only in-frame clones and lacks some. The sample holds around 150,000 clones, around 78% seen once. Input material: peripheral blood. The receptor source for this set is a woman of 80 years or more with active or convalescent COVID-19.

The chain couples TRBV5-1 to TRBJ2-2; maybe TRBD1 (6 bases). V shed 0 bases and J shed 5 bases, with 11 bases lying between them. Germline V gene sequence: CDR1 SGHRS, CDR2 YFSETQ. The CDR3 has 15 residues. The CDR3 nucleotides are TGCGCCAGCAGCTTGGTACAGGGTGTGACCGGGGAGCTGTTTTTT. Residues: CASSLVQGVTGELFF.

This clone was seen only once. Here the CDR3 reads CASSLFRSTYNSPLHF. The CDR3 nucleotides read TGTGCCAGCAGTTTATTCCGTAGCACCTATAATTCACCCCTCCACTTT. The chain couples TRBV27 to TRBJ1-6; D unclear. This CDR3 has 16 residues. CDR1 and CDR2 (germline): MNHEY, SMNVEV (reference sequence). Trimming shortened V by 1 base and J by 2 bases, and 9 bases separated the two germline ends.

Concerning this clone itself: This CDR3 is also generated by other DNA sequences in the sample. The CDR3: CASSRQGNYGYTF. The CDR3 DNA reads as TGTGCCAGCAGCAGACAGGGAAACTATGGCTACACCTTC. The rearrangement uses TRBV6-5 and TRBJ1-2, with 7 bases matching TRBD1. Germline CDR1 MNHEY, CDR2 SVGAGI. This CDR3 comprises 13 residues. V lost 6 bases, J lost 2 bases, and 3 bases stayed unmatched.

This sequence joins TRBV3-1 (or the pseudogene TRBV3-2) and TRBJ2-7, with D possibly matching TRBD1 (6 bases). Germline loops: CDR1 LGHDT, CDR2 YNNKEL (reference sequence). Trimming left V 1 base short and J 6 bases short, with 13 bases between. The CDR3 totals 14 residues. CDR3 DNA: TGTGCCAGCAGCCAAGTTCAGGGGTTAGGCGAGCAGTACTTC. Translated, it gives CASSQVQGLGEQYF.

The chain carries TRBV28 and TRBJ1-1, with a weak D call TRBD1 (5 bases). Trimming left V 7 bases short and J 1 base short, with 22 bases between. CDR3 length equals 17 residues. CDR1 and CDR2 from the germline V gene are MDHEN and SYDVKM. CDR3 DNA: TGTGCCAGCACCCCTGCAGGGAGGAAGATTGGGAACACTGAAGCTTTCTTT. Protein product: CASTPAGRKIGNTEAFF.

The chain is built from TRBV6-2 or TRBV6-3 and TRBJ1-1; no definite D call. CDR3 size: 11 residues. Trimming took off 5 bases at V and 11 bases at J, with 12 bases between the two ends. Germline CDR1 and CDR2: MNHEY and SVGEGT. The CDR3 DNA follows: TGTGCCAGCAGTGATCCCGGGAAGGCTTTCTTT. The encoded protein is CASSDPGKAFF.

The gene calls are TRBV12-3 or TRBV12-4 and TRBJ2-1, with TRBD1 identical over 9 bases. V was clipped by 7 bases and J by 9 bases; unmatched bases: 7. CDR3 length equals 13 residues. CDR3 residues: CASKWWTGVEQFF. CDR3 DNA sequence: TGTGCCAGCAAGTGGTGGACAGGGGTTGAGCAGTTCTTC.

The V call is TRBV5-1, the J call TRBJ1-1; the D is unclear. V was cut by 4 bases and J by 0 bases, with 10 bases left in between. Germline CDR1 and CDR2: SGHRS and YFSETQ. The CDR3 totals 14 residues. The CDR3 region has the DNA TGCGCCAGCAGCCCGACTAGCCTGAACACTGAAGCTTTCTTT. It yields the protein CASSPTSLNTEAFF.

CDR3 in amino acids: CASSPRSGGNEQFF. The CDR3 DNA sequence: TGTGCCAGCAGCCCCCGATCGGGAGGTAATGAGCAGTTCTTC. J is TRBJ2-1 and V is TRBV11-3, with 7 positions matching TRBD2. The V segment lost 5 bases and the J segment 7 bases; nucleotides outside the gene matches: 8. In germline, CDR1 is SGHNT, CDR2 YENEEA. The CDR3 is 14 residues long.

The chain combines TRBV7-8 with TRBJ1-4; 7 bases agree with TRBD1. Trimming took 0 bases from V and 10 from J; bases not matched to a gene: 11. Germline CDR1 is SGHVS and CDR2 is FQNEAQ. This CDR3 spans 16 amino acids. The DNA of the CDR3 is TGTGCCAGCAGCTTAGCAGGGGGCCCGCTAGTAAGAAAACTGTTTTTT. Translation gives CASSLAGGPLVRKLFF.

The J gene is TRBJ2-3, the V gene TRBV9, with 7 bases lining up with TRBD2. Germline CDR1 SGDLS, CDR2 YYNGEE. J gave up 6 bases and V 0 bases, and 10 bases lay outside the gene matches. The CDR3 has 16 amino acids. This CDR3 is CASSVEGRARADTQYF. The CDR3 bases are TGTGCCAGCAGCGTAGAGGGGAGGGCCCGAGCGGATACGCAGTATTTT. The complete variable domain, with remaining parts taken from reference TRBV9 and TRBJ2-3, reads DSGVTQTPKHLITATGQRVTLRCSPRSGDLSVYWYQQSLDQGLQFLIQYYNGEERAKGNILERFSAQQFPDLHSELNLSSLELGDSALYFCASSVEGRARADTQYFGPGTRLTVL.

The chain employs TRBV29-1 and TRBJ2-7; D not resolved. The CDR3 is 11 amino acids. Germline CDR1 is SQVTM and CDR2 is ANQGSEA. Trimming stripped 6 bases from V and 5 bases from J, with 11 bases between. In DNA, the CDR3 is TGCAGCGTAAAAGCCCCCGACGAGCAGTACTTC. Translated, it gives CSVKAPDEQYF.

The V call is TRBV7-3, the J call TRBJ1-3, with 9 bases matching TRBD1. Germline CDR1 and CDR2: SGHTA and FQGTGA. The CDR3 is made up of 17 amino acids. V dropped 5 bases and J dropped 2; count of bases not matched to a gene: 10. In DNA form, the CDR3 reads TGTGCCAGCAGCCCAACCGGGGGACAGGGTACTGGAAACACCATATATTTT. This sequence encodes CASSPTGGQGTGNTIYF.

V and J are TRBV27 and TRBJ2-3; possibly TRBD2 for D (6 bases). This CDR3 comprises 15 residues. The V end lost 6 bases, the J end lost 2 bases, and 15 bases lay between the germline ends. CDR1 and CDR2 from the germline V gene are MNHEY and SMNVEV (reference sequence). The CDR3 loop is CASRTSSRHTDTQYF. In nucleotides, the CDR3 is TGTGCCAGCAGGACTAGTTCACGACACACAGATACGCAGTATTTT.

The chain uses TRBV15 and TRBJ1-1; D possibly corresponds to TRBD1 (5 bases). Germline V lookup: CDR1 LNHNV, CDR2 YYDKDF (reference sequence). Between the trimmed V and J ends, which lost 3 bases and 0 bases, there was a span of 8 bases. The CDR3 length is 14 residues. The CDR3 region is CATSSRVLNTEAFF. DNA of the CDR3: TGTGCCACCAGCAGCAGGGTCCTGAACACTGAAGCTTTCTTT.

This chain links TRBV21-1 with TRBJ1-1; the table's D call, TRBD1, was not checked against the DNA. TRBV21-1 is deemed a pseudogene. The CDR3 covers 14 residues. The CDR3 is CASSKGWQNTEAFF. The DNA of the CDR3 is TGTGCCAGCAGCAAAGGCTGGCAGAACACTGAAGCTTTCTTT.

With regard to this clone: The sample carries other DNA sequences with the same CDR3. V usage is TRBV19 and J usage is TRBJ2-1; a weak D match, TRBD1 (5 bases). The CDR3 spans 11 residues. CDR1 is LNHDA, CDR2 SQIVND, per germline (reference sequence). Between the trimmed V and J ends, which lost 9 bases and 4 bases, there was a span of 7 bases. CDR3 region: CASRDYNEQFF. The CDR3 region has the DNA TGTGCCAGCAGGGATTACAATGAGCAGTTCTTC.

This rearrangement joins TRBV13 to TRBJ2-5; D uncertain. Trimming stripped 5 bases from V and 6 bases from J, with 10 bases between. The CDR3 consists of 12 residues. Germline V gives CDR1 PRHDT, CDR2 FYEKMQ (reference sequence). The CDR3 bases are TGTGCCAGCAGCCTCGCGCAAAAGACCCAGTACTTC. Its protein is CASSLAQKTQYF.

The rearrangement links TRBV15 to TRBJ1-3, with TRBD1 as a possible D gene (6 bases). CDR1 is LNHNV, CDR2 YYDKDF, per germline (reference sequence). The CDR3 runs to 16 residues. V was shortened by 3 bases and J by 4 bases, with 16 bases between the two germline ends. In nucleotides, the CDR3 is TGTGCCACCAGCAGGGATTATAGGGGGTCCGGAAACACCATATATTTT. This encodes CATSRDYRGSGNTIYF.

The count of this clone is one. This chain links TRBV3-1 (or the pseudogene TRBV3-2) with TRBJ1-3; D not certain. Per germline, CDR1 LGHDT and CDR2 YNNKEL (reference sequence). V was cut by 4 bases and J by 0 bases, with 10 bases left in between. This CDR3 region has 15 residues. The CDR3 region is CASSPTGNSGNTIYF. As DNA, the CDR3 is TGTGCCAGCAGCCCGACCGGGAACTCTGGAAACACCATATATTTT.

This chain connects TRBV19 to TRBJ1-5, with TRBD1 matching over 11 bases. Germline CDR1 reads LNHDA; CDR2 reads SQIVND (reference sequence). The CDR3 extends over 15 amino acids. V gave up 7 bases and J gave up 2 bases; unmatched junction bases: 4. The CDR3 here is CASTSGQGGNQPQHF. In nucleotides, the CDR3 is TGTGCCAGTACCTCGGGACAGGGGGGCAATCAGCCCCAGCATTTT.

The gene calls are TRBV19 and TRBJ1-1; D gene uncertain. V lost 7 bases and J lost 1, with 16 bases in between. Germline V CDR1 and CDR2: LNHDA, SQIVND (reference sequence). This CDR3 contains 15 residues. The CDR3 DNA is TGTGCCAGTAATCTAGGAGGCGTCTCGAACACTGAAGCTTTCTTT. Its protein is CASNLGGVSNTEAFF.